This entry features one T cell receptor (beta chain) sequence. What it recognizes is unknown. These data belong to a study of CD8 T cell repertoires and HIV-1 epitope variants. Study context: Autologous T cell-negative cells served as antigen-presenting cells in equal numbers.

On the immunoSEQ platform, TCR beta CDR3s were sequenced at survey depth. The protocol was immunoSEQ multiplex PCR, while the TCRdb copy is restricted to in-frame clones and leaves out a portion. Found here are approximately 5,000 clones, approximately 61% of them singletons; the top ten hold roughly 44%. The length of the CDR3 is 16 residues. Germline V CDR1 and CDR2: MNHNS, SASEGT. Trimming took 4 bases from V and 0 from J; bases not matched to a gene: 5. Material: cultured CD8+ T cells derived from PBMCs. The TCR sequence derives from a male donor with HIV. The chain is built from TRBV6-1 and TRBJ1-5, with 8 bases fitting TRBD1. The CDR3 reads CASSAGTGNSNQPQHF. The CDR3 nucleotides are TGTGCCAGCAGTGCCGGGACAGGCAATAGCAATCAGCCCCAGCATTTT.